The clone carrying this T cell receptor beta chain was recorded a few times. Its antigen is as yet unknown. These data originate in a study of T cells in narcolepsy. Study information: Donors had narcolepsy type 1 or type 2, or were healthy controls. Overall study results and limits: Autoreactive clone sequences were missing from some blood memory CD4+ repertoires. Autoreactive HCRT-specific and TRIB2-specific clonotypes were marked in same-patient CSF-versus-blood CD4+ comparisons. Reportedly, autoreactive clonotypes were serially detected in patients' blood but not controls'.

V lost 6 bases and J lost 4, with 19 bases in between. The CDR3 totals 14 residues. Germline loops: CDR1 SQVTM, CDR2 ANQGSEA. The data were produced by immunoSEQ multiplex PCR, yet TCRdb's version contains in-frame clones alone and is incomplete. This sample has more than 20,000 clones, with roughly 85% found just once. The sequence was collected from a human donor in good health. The rearrangement uses TRBV29-1 and TRBJ2-7, with D perhaps TRBD1 or TRBD2 (5 bases each). Specimen: memory (CD45RA-) CD4+ T cells from blood. The CDR3 DNA is TGCAGCGTGGGTGGGGCAGGGAGCGTTTACGAGCAGTACTTC. Translation: CSVGGAGSVYEQYF.